These 12 T cell receptor beta chains originate from one sample sequenced in a study of vaccination effects on CD4 cells after COVID-19 (dated by TCRdb to 2021 to 2024). Library creation used the immunoSEQ multiplex PCR assay. Held by TCRdb, this immuneACCESS table contains in-frame sequences only and omits some clones. Under half of the omission traces to an unresolved V gene where checked; the cause of the rest is unknown. This sample has roughly 14,000 clones in its table, and approximately 68% of those were observed once. 8% to 10% of the sample is in the top ten clones. These receptors are not linked to any known antigen. The ViraFEST assay stimulated PBMC with viral peptide pools and then used TCR sequencing to identify antigen-specific CD4+ T cell clonotypes by expansion. After roughly 11 days of culture, CD4+ T cells were isolated with the EasySep CD4+ T cell isolation kit. Each participant received two doses of an mRNA SARS-CoV-2 vaccine, either BNT162b2 or mRNA-1273.

The source was CD4+ T cells from PBMCs cultured with SARS-CoV-2 spike peptides, collected after COVID-19 vaccination. The cell subset or site label of this sample denotes: SARS-CoV-2 spike overlapping peptide pool stimulation. These receptors came from a human donor who received a COVID-19 vaccine.

The chain is built from TRBV10-3 and TRBJ2-2; perhaps D is TRBD1 or TRBD2 (5 bases each). The CDR3 spans 16 residues. V dropped 2 bases and J dropped 4 bases, with 14 bases sitting between them. Germline-derived CDR1 and CDR2 are ENHRY and SYGVKD. The CDR3 reads CAISENLVRGTGELFF. In DNA form, the CDR3 reads TGTGCCATCAGTGAGAACCTGGTGAGGGGCACCGGGGAGCTGTTTTTT.

This rearrangement joins TRBV7-2 to TRBJ1-1; weak D call: TRBD1 (6 bases). CDR3 length equals 15 residues. Germline values: CDR1 SGHTA, CDR2 FQGNSA. V gave up 1 base and J gave up 0 bases, with 9 bases separating them. CDR3 bases: TGTGCCAGCAGCTTAGAGGGGGGTTTGAACACTGAAGCTTTCTTT. It yields the protein CASSLEGGLNTEAFF.

CDR3 residues: CSVMDNKNTEAFF. DNA for the CDR3: TGCAGCGTTATGGACAACAAGAACACTGAAGCTTTCTTT. The chain employs TRBV29-1 and TRBJ1-1; D is perhaps TRBD1 (5 bases). The CDR3 extends over 13 amino acids. Germline V gene lookup returns CDR1 SQVTM and CDR2 ANQGSEA. Trimming took 5 bases from V and 1 from J, leaving 11 bases between them.

The chain recombines TRBV19 with TRBJ1-5; weak D call: TRBD1 (5 bases). CDR1 is LNHDA and CDR2 is SQIVND in the germline V gene (reference sequence). The CDR3 runs to 13 residues. The V end lost 6 bases, the J end lost 8 bases, and 14 bases lay between the germline ends. Here the CDR3 DNA reads TGTGCCAGTAGCCCGAGGGACTGGGAGCCCCAGCATTTT. Encoded protein: CASSPRDWEPQHF.

The genes are TRBV6-5 and TRBJ1-2; the D gene is possibly TRBD1 (5 bases). V was cut by 5 bases and J by 4 bases, with 11 bases left in between. There are 13 residues in the CDR3. Germline assignment: CDR1 MNHEY and CDR2 SVGAGI. CDR3 in amino acids: CASSTGQGYGYTF. In nucleotides, the CDR3 is TGTGCCAGCAGTACAGGACAAGGCTATGGCTACACCTTC.

The chain is built from TRBV30 and TRBJ2-2; 15 nucleotides line up with TRBD2. The CDR3 covers 17 residues. The V gene's germline CDR1 is GTSNPN and CDR2 SVGIG (reference sequence). V shed 5 bases, J shed 5 bases, and the junction held 9 bases outside the gene matches. The CDR3 DNA follows: TGTGCCTGGGGCGGACTAGCGGGGGGGCCTGGAACCGGGGAGCTGTTTTTT. Residues: CAWGGLAGGPGTGELFF.

The rearrangement uses TRBV6-5 and TRBJ1-5; unclear D gene. The CDR3 contains 13 residues. V was clipped by 5 bases and J by 3 bases, with 8 bases between them. The germline gives CDR1 MNHEY, CDR2 SVGAGI. DNA of the CDR3: TGTGCCAGCAGTCTCCGTGTCAATCAGCCCCAGCATTTT. It yields the protein CASSLRVNQPQHF.

The rearrangement joins TRBV5-6 to TRBJ1-2; D is undetermined. The CDR3 runs to 13 residues. V lost 4 bases to trimming and J lost 0 bases, with 7 bases between them. The germline gives CDR1 SGHDT, CDR2 YYEEEE. CDR3 nucleotide sequence: TGTGCCAGCAGCCTTCCAACTAACTATGGCTACACCTTC. This sequence encodes CASSLPTNYGYTF.

The chain employs TRBV9 and TRBJ2-1; tentatively, D is TRBD1 (6 bases). The CDR3 extends over 15 amino acids. The ends were cut back, 3 bases at V and 3 bases at J, with 13 bases in the middle. Per germline, CDR1 SGDLS and CDR2 YYNGEE. The chain's CDR3 is CASSEVGADYNEQFF. DNA for the CDR3: TGTGCCAGCAGCGAGGTGGGGGCCGACTACAATGAGCAGTTCTTC.

The rearrangement uses TRBV19 and TRBJ1-1; the match to TRBD1 covers 8 bases. The V segment lost 6 bases and the J segment 0 bases; nucleotides outside the gene matches: 3. This CDR3 comprises 14 residues. Germline V gene lookup returns CDR1 LNHDA and CDR2 SQIVND (reference sequence). The CDR3 here is CASSSGQVNTEAFF. DNA of the CDR3: TGTGCCAGTAGCTCGGGACAGGTGAACACTGAAGCTTTCTTT. The full variable domain, with the rest looked up from reference TRBV19 and TRBJ1-1, is DGGITQSPKYLFRKEGQNVTLSCEQNLNHDAMYWYRQDPGQGLRLIYYSQIVNDFQKGDIAEGYSVSREKKESFPLTVTSAQKNPTAFYLCASSSGQVNTEAFFGQGTRLTVV.

V usage is TRBV5-1 and J usage is TRBJ1-2; D unresolved. Looked up from germline, CDR1 is SGHRS and CDR2 is YFSETQ. The CDR3 consists of 13 residues. V shed 4 bases and J shed 4 bases, with 11 bases lying between them. Here the CDR3 reads CASSPGLSYGYTF. The CDR3 DNA sequence: TGCGCCAGCAGCCCCGGTTTGTCCTATGGCTACACCTTC. Full variable domain (remainder filled in from reference TRBV5-1 and TRBJ1-2): KAGVTQTPRYLIKTRGQQVTLSCSPISGHRSVSWYQQTPGQGLQFLFEYFSETQRNKGNFPGRFSGRQFSNSRSEMNVSTLELGDSALYLCASSPGLSYGYTFGSGTRLTVV.

This clone is large by share. The J gene is TRBJ1-2, the V gene TRBV14, with TRBD1 identical over 11 bases. J lost 8 bases, V lost 4 bases, and 9 bases had no gene match. The CDR3 consists of 15 residues. The germline V gene encodes CDR1 SGHDN and CDR2 FVKESK. This CDR3 reads CASSRGQGALDGYTF. CDR3 coding DNA: TGTGCCAGCAGCCGAGGACAGGGGGCTCTAGACGGCTACACCTTC.